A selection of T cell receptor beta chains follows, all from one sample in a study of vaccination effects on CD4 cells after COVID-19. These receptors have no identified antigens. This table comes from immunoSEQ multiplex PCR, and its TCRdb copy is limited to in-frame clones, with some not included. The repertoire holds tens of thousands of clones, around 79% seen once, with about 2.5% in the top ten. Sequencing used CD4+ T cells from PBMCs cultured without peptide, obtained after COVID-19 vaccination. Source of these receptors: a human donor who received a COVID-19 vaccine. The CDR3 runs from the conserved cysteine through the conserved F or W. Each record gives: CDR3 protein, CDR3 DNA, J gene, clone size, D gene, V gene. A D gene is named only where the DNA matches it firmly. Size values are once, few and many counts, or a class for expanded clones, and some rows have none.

cdr3_aa: CASSQDPSSADTQYF
cdr3_nt: TGTGCCAGCAGCCAAGACCCTAGTTCAGCAGATACGCAGTATTTT
j_call: TRBJ2-3
clone_size: NA
d_call: NA
v_call: TRBV3-1/TRBV3-2

cdr3_aa: CATSDGQGTYGYTF
cdr3_nt: TGTGCCACCAGTGACGGACAGGGGACCTATGGCTACACCTTC
j_call: TRBJ1-2
clone_size: NA
d_call: TRBD1
v_call: TRBV24-1

cdr3_aa: CASSLGLSWGSSYNEQFF
cdr3_nt: TGTGCCAGCAGCTTGGGCTTGTCGTGGGGGAGCTCCTACAATGAGCAGTTCTTC
j_call: TRBJ2-1
clone_size: NA
d_call: NA
v_call: TRBV5-8

cdr3_aa: CASSPEGQYTQYF
cdr3_nt: TGTGCCAGCAGCCCCGAGGGGCAGTATACGCAGTATTTT
j_call: TRBJ2-3
clone_size: NA
d_call: NA
v_call: TRBV12-3/TRBV12-4

cdr3_aa: CARTGTLGANVLTF
cdr3_nt: TGTGCCAGGACAGGGACACTGGGGGCCAACGTCCTGACTTTC
j_call: TRBJ2-6
clone_size: NA
d_call: NA
v_call: TRBV21-1

cdr3_aa: CASSNPRAVAYGYTF
cdr3_nt: TGTGCCAGTAGTAACCCCAGGGCGGTTGCCTATGGCTACACCTTC
j_call: TRBJ1-2
clone_size: NA
d_call: NA
v_call: TRBV19

cdr3_aa: CASSETGSPLHF
cdr3_nt: TGCGCCAGCAGTGAGACGGGCTCACCCCTCCACTTT
j_call: TRBJ1-6
clone_size: NA
d_call: NA
v_call: TRBV10-2

cdr3_aa: CASSLAEGFYQPQHF
cdr3_nt: TGTGCCAGCAGCTTGGCAGAGGGATTTTACCAGCCCCAGCATTTT
j_call: TRBJ1-5
clone_size: NA
d_call: NA
v_call: TRBV5-5

cdr3_aa: CATSSAGQAPRASNQPQHF
cdr3_nt: TGTGCCACCAGCAGCGCGGGACAGGCCCCGAGGGCTAGCAATCAGCCCCAGCATTTT
j_call: TRBJ1-5
clone_size: few
d_call: TRBD1
v_call: TRBV15

cdr3_aa: CSGGQGQETQYF
cdr3_nt: TGCAGCGGGGGACAGGGCCAAGAGACCCAGTACTTC
j_call: TRBJ2-5
clone_size: NA
d_call: TRBD1
v_call: TRBV29-1

cdr3_aa: CATSISREIYGYTF
cdr3_nt: TGTGCCACCAGCATTTCCAGGGAAATCTATGGCTACACCTTC
j_call: TRBJ1-2
clone_size: NA
d_call: NA
v_call: TRBV15

cdr3_aa: CASSEFGSGARGAFF
cdr3_nt: TGTGCCAGCAGTGAATTCGGGTCGGGGGCAAGGGGAGCTTTCTTT
j_call: TRBJ1-1
clone_size: NA
d_call: NA
v_call: TRBV2

cdr3_aa: CASSQPQGFPYNEQFF
cdr3_nt: TGTGCCAGCAGCCAACCACAGGGGTTCCCCTACAATGAGCAGTTCTTC
j_call: TRBJ2-1
clone_size: NA
d_call: TRBD1
v_call: TRBV3-1/TRBV3-2

cdr3_aa: CASSMEPRLLRPQHF
cdr3_nt: TGTGCCAGTAGTATGGAGCCTCGCTTATTGAGGCCCCAGCATTTT
j_call: TRBJ1-5
clone_size: NA
d_call: NA
v_call: TRBV19

cdr3_aa: CATSGTSGESYNEQFF
cdr3_nt: TGTGCCACCAGTGGGACTAGCGGGGAATCCTACAATGAGCAGTTCTTC
j_call: TRBJ2-1
clone_size: few
d_call: TRBD2
v_call: TRBV24-1

cdr3_aa: CASSPPNGQGGSPLHF
cdr3_nt: TGTGCCAGCTCACCACCGAACGGACAGGGGGGTTCACCCCTCCACTTT
j_call: TRBJ1-6
clone_size: NA
d_call: TRBD1
v_call: TRBV18

cdr3_aa: CASSEGGNYQPQHF
cdr3_nt: TGTGCCAGCAGTGAGGGGGGAAACTATCAGCCCCAGCATTTT
j_call: TRBJ1-5
clone_size: NA
d_call: NA
v_call: TRBV2